This T cell receptor beta chain derives from a study of OX40 agonist ivuxolimab in advanced cancers. Looking at the study overall: The costimulatory receptor OX40 (CD134) was targeted by ivuxolimab, a fully human IgG2 agonistic monoclonal antibody. Intravenous ivuxolimab was administered to patients every 2 weeks at six dose levels: 0.01, 0.1, 0.3, 1.5, 3 and 10 mg/kg. Among the approximately 54 dose-escalation patients, approximately 20 had hepatocellular carcinoma, around 15 melanoma, 9 renal cell carcinoma and 9 head and neck cancer. In the dose-escalation cohort, 70% to 85% of patients were male, and the mean age was roughly 60 years, with a range of 23 to 79. Prior anti-PD-1, anti-PD-L1 or anti-CTLA-4 therapy was permitted, and about two fifths of dose-escalation patients had received checkpoint inhibitors. Partial responses were achieved by three dose-escalation patients, of whom one had hepatocellular carcinoma and two had cutaneous melanoma. Peripheral TCRbeta sequencing aimed to test whether ivuxolimab altered TCR sequence diversity and caused clonal T-cell expansion. The paper reports the monotherapy dose-escalation portion (N = 52 patients) of the phase I ivuxolimab trial. What the work shows at the level of the full study, not this receptor alone: The antigen specificity of the clonally expanded peripheral T cells was not determined. In the 0.1-3.0 mg/kg groups, partial responders were among the patients with the lowest normalized peripheral clonal expansion, particularly in CD8+ T cells. After ivuxolimab, more expanded clones were found on average in CD8+ T cells than in CD4+ T cells. At doses of 0.1 to 3.0 mg/kg, clonal expansion of both CD4+ and CD8+ T cells in blood was seen between baseline and week 6. Low levels of normalized T-cell clonal expansion were also seen in some patients who did not respond.

As a fraction of the sample, this clone is large (0.1 to 1%). The antigen it binds to is not known. It has no much larger one-base neighbor in the sample; base qualities were not kept. For sequencing of the TCRbeta CDR3 region, genomic DNA was extracted from the sorted cells. TCRbeta CDR3 regions were sequenced using the immunoSEQ Assay. TCRdb obtained this table from immuneACCESS and retained in-frame rearrangements with V and J assigned. These tables miss some clones; where compared with another copy, unresolved V genes account for less than half of the shortfall, and the remainder is unexplained. Present in this sample are approximately 24,000 clones, more than 70% of which were seen just once. Clones ranked in the top ten supply over 20% of the sample. From the cysteine up to the phenylalanine, the CDR3 has a length of 12 residues. The read is trimmed to its CDR3 DNA, 36 bases read in frame from base 1. In the germline V gene, CDR1 corresponds to SQVTM and CDR2 to ANQGSEA. Trimming takes 7 bases from V and 3 bases from J, and the germline ends sit 13 bases apart.

Patients with autoimmune disease history or receiving systemic immunosuppression were excluded from the trial. Peripheral blood for TCR sequencing was collected from all dose cohorts at baseline, on cycle 4 day 1, and on cycle 7 day 1. The samples were taken from a phase I, first-in-human, multicenter, open-label dose-escalation trial of ivuxolimab. The trial enrolled adults with locally advanced or metastatic head and neck squamous cell, hepatocellular, melanoma or renal cell carcinoma. Before TCR sequencing, CD4+ T cells and CD8+ T cells from peripheral blood were sorted into separate populations.

In this chain, TRBV29-1 is recombined with TRBJ2-7; too little of a D gene remains to name it. This clonotype was sampled from an adult with an advanced solid tumor such as melanoma, head and neck, liver or kidney cancer. The specimen comprised CD4+ or CD8+ T cells sorted from blood, sampled in a trial of the OX40 agonist ivuxolimab. The bases are TGCAGCGCATCTGGAAAGAGCTACGAGCAGTACTTC. This translates into CSASGKSYEQYF.